The entry below describes one T cell receptor (beta chain). The antigen remains undetermined. This CDR3 contains 11 residues. The data derive from a study of OX40 agonist ivuxolimab in advanced cancers. Across the study: A diagnosis of hepatocellular carcinoma, melanoma, renal cell or head and neck cancer was present in dose-escalation patients. Prior checkpoint blockade (anti-PD-1, anti-PD-L1 or anti-CTLA-4) was permitted; over 30% had it.

Repertoires were generated with immunoSEQ multiplex PCR, while TCRdb's copy carries only in-frame clones and drops some. Of 60,000 or so clones listed, roughly nine tenths are singletons. Overall study results and limits: The study observed clonal expansion of CD4+ and CD8+ blood T cells by week 6 at 0.1 to 3.0 mg/kg. Expanded clones belonging to CD8+ T cells outnumbered, on average, those of CD4+.

The specimen comprised CD4+ or CD8+ T cells sorted from blood, sampled in a trial of the OX40 agonist ivuxolimab. The sequence was obtained from an adult with an advanced solid tumor such as melanoma, head and neck, liver or kidney cancer. The chain employs TRBV21-1 and TRBJ1-6. TRBV21-1 is labeled a pseudogene. CDR3 amino acids: CASSTLSPLHF. As DNA, the CDR3 is TGTGCCAGCAGCACTCTATCACCCCTCCACTTT.